Listed here are 16 T cell receptor beta chains from one sample, sequenced in a study of blood T cell repertoires in COVID-19. Profiled with immunoSEQ multiplex PCR; TCRdb holds only in-frame clones, not every one. The table includes approximately 310,000 clones, around 87% detected once. Sequencing input: peripheral blood. These TCRs come from a man aged 45-65 years with active or convalescent COVID-19.

This sequence joins TRBV14 and TRBJ1-5; 8 bases are shared with TRBD1. Germline CDR1 and CDR2: SGHDN and FVKESK. V was pared by 1 base and J by 2 bases, with 1 base of the junction left unmatched. The CDR3 covers 15 residues. As DNA, the CDR3 is TGTGCCAGCAGCCAAGGACAGGGGCGCAATCAGCCCCAGCATTTT. This encodes CASSQGQGRNQPQHF.

In its sample, this clone was seen a few times. The rearrangement uses TRBV5-1 and TRBJ1-2; D unresolved. This CDR3 has 14 residues. Germline CDR1 is SGHRS and CDR2 is YFSETQ. V lost 5 bases and J lost 3, with 14 bases in between. The CDR3 loop reads CASRKDSGDYGYTF. As DNA, the CDR3 is TGCGCCAGCAGGAAGGATTCCGGGGACTATGGCTACACCTTC.

This chain connects TRBV7-9 to TRBJ1-1; 8 bases agree with TRBD1. The CDR3 runs 15 residues. V gave up 5 bases and J gave up 6 bases; unmatched junction bases: 11. The germline CDR1 and CDR2 sequences are SEHNR and FQNEAQ (reference sequence). The CDR3 protein is CASSLRQGRIPEAFF. The DNA of the CDR3 is TGTGCCAGCAGCCTTCGACAGGGGAGGATCCCTGAAGCTTTCTTT.

This chain uses TRBV28 with TRBJ1-1; TRBD1 is a possible D gene (5 bases). The V and J ends lost 5 bases and 8 bases respectively, with 12 bases between them. The CDR3 spans 12 residues. In germline, CDR1 is MDHEN, CDR2 SYDVKM. The CDR3 DNA sequence: TGTGCCAGCAGTCTCGACAGCAGAGAAGCTTTCTTT. It specifies CASSLDSREAFF.

The rearrangement uses TRBV6-5 and TRBJ2-1; D is ambiguous. CDR3 length: 11 amino acids. Germline values: CDR1 MNHEY, CDR2 SVGAGI. Trimming left V 6 bases short and J 10 bases short, with 10 bases between. The CDR3 protein is CASSREEEQFF. The CDR3 nucleotides read TGTGCCAGCAGCCGCGAGGAGGAGCAGTTCTTC.

The rearrangement joins TRBV4-1 to TRBJ2-3; D perhaps matches TRBD2 (6 bases). The germline V gene has CDR1 MGHRA and CDR2 YSYEKL. With 5 bases removed from V and 2 bases from J, the gap between germline ends came to 11 bases. This CDR3 has 14 residues. CDR3 coding DNA: TGCGCCAGCAGCTATGAACTAGCCACAGATACGCAGTATTTT. It is translated as CASSYELATDTQYF.

The J gene is TRBJ1-4, the V gene TRBV20-1; D not certain. Germline CDR1 DFQATT, CDR2 SNEGSKA (reference sequence). Trimming stripped 3 bases from V and 7 bases from J, with 12 bases between. The CDR3 extends over 13 amino acids. CDR3 in DNA: TGCAGTGCTAGTGGACGGGGAGGTGAAAAACTGTTTTTT. It specifies CSASGRGGEKLFF.

This clone appeared many times. This sequence joins TRBV4-3 and TRBJ1-2; 8 bases match TRBD1. Trimming at V came to 0 bases and at J to 4 bases, leaving 10 bases not matched to a gene. This CDR3 is built from 17 residues. In germline, CDR1 is LGHNA, CDR2 YSLEER. Here the CDR3 DNA reads TGCGCCAGCAGCCAAGATGCCACTACAGGGGGTGGCTATGGCTACACCTTC. It translates to CASSQDATTGGGYGYTF.

The J gene is TRBJ1-1, the V gene TRBV19; 7 bases fit TRBD1. V shed 7 bases and J 4 bases; nucleotides not matched to a gene: 3. CDR3 length equals 12 residues. The germline V gene has CDR1 LNHDA and CDR2 SQIVND (reference sequence). The CDR3 loop reads CASKGAFTEAFF. For the CDR3, the DNA is TGTGCCAGTAAGGGGGCCTTCACTGAAGCTTTCTTT.

This sequence joins TRBV30 and TRBJ2-2, with D unclear. The V and J ends lost 1 base and 1 base respectively, with 10 bases between them. Germline values: CDR1 GTSNPN, CDR2 SVGIG (reference sequence). This CDR3 has 15 amino acids. CDR3 amino acids: CAWSGVSMNTGELFF. The CDR3, as DNA: TGTGCCTGGAGTGGGGTTAGCATGAACACCGGGGAGCTGTTTTTT.

J is TRBJ1-2 and V is TRBV28, with a possible D match to TRBD1 (5 bases). Germline values: CDR1 MDHEN, CDR2 SYDVKM. Trimming pared 2 bases from V and 3 bases from J, leaving 10 bases between. The CDR3 runs 14 residues. The CDR3 spells CASSLTPRDYGYTF. CDR3 bases: TGTGCCAGCAGTTTAACACCCAGGGACTATGGCTACACCTTC.

The chain couples TRBV6-5 to TRBJ1-2, with TRBD1 as a possible D gene (6 bases). This CDR3 comprises 12 residues. V dropped 6 bases and J dropped 6 bases, with 11 bases sitting between them. Germline CDR1 MNHEY, CDR2 SVGAGI. CDR3 sequence reads: CASSKDSHGYTF. The CDR3 nucleotides are TGTGCCAGCAGCAAGGACAGTCATGGCTACACCTTC.

The chain uses TRBV6-5 and TRBJ2-7; no firm D call. Germline lookup yields CDR1 MNHEY and CDR2 SVGAGI. The CDR3 has 13 amino acids. Trimming pared 2 bases from V and 8 bases from J, leaving 13 bases between. The CDR3 protein is CASSYKVASKQYF. The CDR3 DNA is TGTGCCAGCAGTTACAAGGTAGCCTCTAAGCAGTACTTC.

The chain joins TRBV6-5 to TRBJ2-5, with a possible D match to TRBD1 (5 bases). The CDR3 has 15 amino acids. Germline V gene lookup returns CDR1 MNHEY and CDR2 SVGAGI. With 6 bases removed from V and 1 base from J, the gap between germline ends came to 15 bases. The CDR3 protein is CASRRQWTPQETQYF. The CDR3 DNA follows: TGTGCCAGCAGGAGACAGTGGACCCCCCAAGAGACCCAGTACTTC.

The genes are TRBV13 and TRBJ2-1, with no clear D. Trimming took 1 base from V and 6 from J, leaving 7 bases between them. The CDR3 is 13 amino acids. Germline assignment: CDR1 PRHDT and CDR2 FYEKMQ (reference sequence). The CDR3 bases are TGTGCCAGCAGCTTAGCCGGTTTCAATGAGCAGTTCTTC. As protein: CASSLAGFNEQFF. Full variable domain (remainder filled in from reference TRBV13 and TRBJ2-1): AAGVIQSPRHLIKEKRETATLKCYPIPRHDTVYWYQQGPGQDPQFLISFYEKMQSDKGSIPDRFSAQQFSDYHSELNMSSLELGDSALYFCASSLAGFNEQFFGPGTRLTVL.

This chain connects TRBV24-1 to TRBJ1-2; D is uncertain. Trimming shortened V by 1 base and J by 0 bases, and 5 bases separated the two germline ends. Germline-derived CDR1 and CDR2 are KGHDR and SFDVKD. CDR3 size: 14 residues. This CDR3 reads CATSDFAANYGYTF. For the CDR3, the DNA is TGTGCCACCAGTGATTTTGCAGCTAACTATGGCTACACCTTC.